This T cell receptor (beta chain) was captured in a study of blood T cell repertoires in COVID-19. Across the whole study: Both acute and convalescent COVID-19 samples were obtained from the United States, Italy and Spain. From T cells, B-cell-depleted T cells, or PBMCs came the material, which was cDNA or gDNA.

V lost 4 bases, J lost 1 base, and 15 bases lay in between. The length of the CDR3 is 16 residues. CDR1 and CDR2 (germline): SGHRS, YFSETQ. Methods used by the authors: Estimation of nucleated cell counts relied on the amplification of reference gene primers. Generated by immunoSEQ multiplex PCR, the TCRdb table keeps only in-frame clones and is missing some. The D gene and trimming were derived from the DNA, and the V and J assignments and clone size from that table. The sample records some 96,000 clones, approximately 81% being singletons. This TCR was sampled from a human donor in a cohort sampled during active COVID-19. This sequence joins TRBV5-1 and TRBJ2-4; D is perhaps TRBD1 (6 bases). Sequenced: peripheral blood. CDR3 amino acids: CASSAGTLTAKNIQYF. The CDR3 bases are TGCGCCAGCAGCGCCGGGACACTTACCGCCAAAAACATTCAGTACTTC.